This T cell receptor beta chain was recovered during a study of cytomegalovirus exposure and HLA in healthy donors. Study-wide results and limits: Confirmation in vitro established that a few CMV-associated chains were specific for CMV antigens. Associated with cytomegalovirus, according to the listing, were 150 to 200 TCR beta chains.

Germline-derived CDR1 and CDR2 are MDHEN and SYDVKM. The trim removed 5 bases at V and 6 bases at J, leaving 7 bases unmatched. CDR3 length: 16 residues. On this clone itself: The antigen remains unidentified.

Using immunoSEQ multiplex PCR, the repertoire was profiled, and TCRdb retains in-frame clones only, with some absent. Among around 160,000 clones, 84% were seen once, and the ten largest hold roughly a tenth. The sequenced sample consisted of PBMCs. The sequence was obtained from a man aged 25-45 years in good health and CMV-seropositive. The gene calls are TRBV28 and TRBJ2-3; 14 bases match TRBD2. Here the CDR3 DNA reads TGTGCCAGCAGTAGCCAGACTAGCGGGGGGGTGGATACGCAGTATTTT. Its translation is CASSSQTSGGVDTQYF.